This T cell receptor (beta chain) was profiled in a study of PD-1 blockade in classical Hodgkin lymphoma. This table comes from immunoSEQ multiplex PCR, and its TCRdb copy is limited to in-frame clones, with some not included. The sample holds 95,000 or so clones, over 80% seen once. Regarding the study as a whole: Patients excluded were those beginning nivolumab under 1 year after ASCT.

Every patient experienced relapse after autologous stem cell transplantation, and brentuximab vedotin exposure varied. Details on this clone: Its antigen is not known.

The receptor was derived from a human donor with classical Hodgkin lymphoma. This specimen was peripheral blood mononuclear cells (PBMCs), taken at baseline.

The CDR3 loop is CASSVYTGGDTEAFF. CDR3 nucleotides: TGTGCCAGTAGTGTTTATACAGGGGGGGACACTGAAGCTTTCTTT. The chain uses TRBV19 and TRBJ1-1; TRBD1 matches 8 bases. CDR3 length: 15 residues. After removal of 5 bases from V and 3 bases from J, the junction contained 8 bases not matched to a gene. The germline CDR1 and CDR2 sequences are LNHDA and SQIVND (reference sequence).